This is a list of T cell receptor beta chains from one sample in a study of follicular helper T cells after annual influenza vaccination. Generated by immunoSEQ multiplex PCR, the TCRdb table keeps only in-frame clones and is missing some. The table shows approximately 30,000 clones, with approximately 81% occurring only once. The sequencing used CXCR5+ CD38- circulating T follicular helper cells from blood, collected on the day of influenza vaccination. These receptor sequences come from an adult who received the influenza vaccine. CDR3s include the opening cysteine and the closing phenylalanine or tryptophan. Each record gives: CDR3 DNA, CDR3 protein, clone size, D gene, V gene, J gene, CDR3 length. A D gene is named only where the DNA matches it firmly. Not all rows give a size; the values are once, few, many and, for expanded clones, a class.

CDR3nt: TGTGTCACGGGGGGCAGGGGTACAGCTGGCTACACCTTC
CDR3aa: CVTGGRGTAGYTF
abundance: -
d_gene: -
v_gene: TRBV6-5
j_gene: TRBJ1-2
len: 13

CDR3nt: TGTGCCAGCAGCTCAAAACAGGGGCCCTCCTACGAGCAGTACTTC
CDR3aa: CASSSKQGPSYEQYF
abundance: -
d_gene: TRBD1
v_gene: TRBV11-2
j_gene: TRBJ2-7
len: 15

CDR3nt: TGTGCCAGCAGCTCATTCGAGGGAGGGAACACTGAAGCTTTCTTT
CDR3aa: CASSSFEGGNTEAFF
abundance: few
d_gene: -
v_gene: TRBV28
j_gene: TRBJ1-1
len: 15

CDR3nt: TGTGCCAGCAGGCAACTAGACATCTACAATGAGCAGTTCTTC
CDR3aa: CASRQLDIYNEQFF
abundance: -
d_gene: -
v_gene: TRBV28
j_gene: TRBJ2-1
len: 14

CDR3nt: TGTGCCAGCAGCTCTAGCGGGATATCCTACGAGCAGTACTTC
CDR3aa: CASSSSGISYEQYF
abundance: -
d_gene: TRBD2
v_gene: TRBV7-9
j_gene: TRBJ2-7
len: 14

CDR3nt: TGTGCCAGTAGTATCGGACAGGGGTACTCTGGAAACACCATATATTTT
CDR3aa: CASSIGQGYSGNTIYF
abundance: -
d_gene: TRBD1
v_gene: TRBV19
j_gene: TRBJ1-3
len: 16

CDR3nt: TGTGCCAGTATCGGGAAGGGTAGCACTGAAGCTTTCTTT
CDR3aa: CASIGKGSTEAFF
abundance: -
d_gene: -
v_gene: TRBV19
j_gene: TRBJ1-1
len: 13

CDR3nt: TGTGCCAGCAGCCCACCCAGCGGGGGGCAAGAGACCCAGTACTTC
CDR3aa: CASSPPSGGQETQYF
abundance: -
d_gene: TRBD2
v_gene: TRBV25-1
j_gene: TRBJ2-5
len: 15

CDR3nt: TGCGCCAGCAGTGCCAGGGCTAGCGGGGGCCCCTACGAGCAGTACTTC
CDR3aa: CASSARASGGPYEQYF
abundance: -
d_gene: TRBD2
v_gene: TRBV10-2
j_gene: TRBJ2-7
len: 16

CDR3nt: TGTGCCAGCAGTGTCGTAATGAACACTGAAGCTTTCTTT
CDR3aa: CASSVVMNTEAFF
abundance: once
d_gene: -
v_gene: TRBV6-4
j_gene: TRBJ1-1
len: 13

CDR3nt: TGTGCCAGCAGCGCGGGACCGATCTCTGGAAACACCATATATTTT
CDR3aa: CASSAGPISGNTIYF
abundance: few
d_gene: -
v_gene: TRBV7-9
j_gene: TRBJ1-3
len: 15

CDR3nt: TGTGCCAGCAGCGTAAGAGCCAGGGAGCTGTTTTTT
CDR3aa: CASSVRARELFF
abundance: -
d_gene: -
v_gene: TRBV9
j_gene: TRBJ2-2
len: 12

CDR3nt: TGTGCCAGCGGACAGGGCTGGGGCAAGCAGTACTTC
CDR3aa: CASGQGWGKQYF
abundance: -
d_gene: TRBD1
v_gene: TRBV28
j_gene: TRBJ2-7
len: 12

CDR3nt: TGCGCCAGCACCCCACAGCCAACAGAAGATACGCAGTATTTT
CDR3aa: CASTPQPTEDTQYF
abundance: few
d_gene: -
v_gene: TRBV5-1
j_gene: TRBJ2-3
len: 14

CDR3nt: TGCAGCGCCTCTTCGGCAGGGGCGAGAACCGGGGAGCTGTTTTTT
CDR3aa: CSASSAGARTGELFF
abundance: -
d_gene: -
v_gene: TRBV29-1
j_gene: TRBJ2-2
len: 15

CDR3nt: TGCGCCAGCAGCTTGGATGCGGGAGGGTCCACAGATACGCAGTATTTT
CDR3aa: CASSLDAGGSTDTQYF
abundance: -
d_gene: TRBD2
v_gene: TRBV5-1
j_gene: TRBJ2-3
len: 16

CDR3nt: TGTGCCAGCAGACCTCGGGGGTACTCTGGGGCCAACGTCCTGACTTTC
CDR3aa: CASRPRGYSGANVLTF
abundance: -
d_gene: -
v_gene: TRBV28
j_gene: TRBJ2-6
len: 16

CDR3nt: TGCGCCAGCAGCGCTGCGGGGGGCCAAGAGACCCAGTACTTC
CDR3aa: CASSAAGGQETQYF
abundance: -
d_gene: TRBD2
v_gene: TRBV5-1
j_gene: TRBJ2-5
len: 14

CDR3nt: TGTGCCAGCAGTGCATCCGGTCCAAACATTCAGTACTTC
CDR3aa: CASSASGPNIQYF
abundance: -
d_gene: -
v_gene: TRBV25-1
j_gene: TRBJ2-4
len: 13

CDR3nt: TGTGCCAGTAGTTCCCGGGGGTCTGGAGAGACCCAGTACTTC
CDR3aa: CASSSRGSGETQYF
abundance: -
d_gene: -
v_gene: TRBV19
j_gene: TRBJ2-5
len: 14

CDR3nt: TGTGCCAGCAGTGAGATTTACCGGACAGGGGGCTATGGCTACACCTTC
CDR3aa: CASSEIYRTGGYGYTF
abundance: -
d_gene: TRBD1
v_gene: TRBV6-1
j_gene: TRBJ1-2
len: 16

CDR3nt: TGTGCCAGCTCACGGACTAGCGGCTACGAGCAGTACTTC
CDR3aa: CASSRTSGYEQYF
abundance: -
d_gene: TRBD2
v_gene: TRBV18
j_gene: TRBJ2-7
len: 13

CDR3nt: TGCGCCAGCAGCTTGACAGGCGATAACACCGGGGAGCTGTTTTTT
CDR3aa: CASSLTGDNTGELFF
abundance: few
d_gene: -
v_gene: TRBV5-1
j_gene: TRBJ2-2
len: 15

CDR3nt: TGTGCCAGCAGTTCCCGACTCGGGGGGAGAGGGACCGGGGAGCTGTTTTTT
CDR3aa: CASSSRLGGRGTGELFF
abundance: -
d_gene: TRBD2
v_gene: TRBV28
j_gene: TRBJ2-2
len: 17

CDR3nt: TGCGCCAGCAGCTTAGGGGGGGCTGACACTGAAGCTTTCTTT
CDR3aa: CASSLGGADTEAFF
abundance: -
d_gene: -
v_gene: TRBV5-1
j_gene: TRBJ1-1
len: 14

CDR3nt: TGTGCCAGCAGCTTATTAGCTCCGAAGGAGCAGTACTTC
CDR3aa: CASSLLAPKEQYF
abundance: -
d_gene: -
v_gene: TRBV7-9
j_gene: TRBJ2-5
len: 13

CDR3nt: TGTGCCAGCCGTAGTGGTACCTACGAGCAGTACTTC
CDR3aa: CASRSGTYEQYF
abundance: -
d_gene: -
v_gene: TRBV6-4
j_gene: TRBJ2-7
len: 12

CDR3nt: TGTGCCAGCAGTAGGGGTCACAGCTCGAACACTGAAGCTTTCTTT
CDR3aa: CASSRGHSSNTEAFF
abundance: -
d_gene: -
v_gene: TRBV28
j_gene: TRBJ1-1
len: 15

CDR3nt: TGTGCCAGCAGTCCCTCGAGCCCCTCCGGAGCTTTCTTT
CDR3aa: CASSPSSPSGAFF
abundance: -
d_gene: -
v_gene: TRBV6-6
j_gene: TRBJ1-1
len: 13

CDR3nt: TGCAGCGGGCAGGGTGGGGGGGCCTACGAGCAGTACTTC
CDR3aa: CSGQGGGAYEQYF
abundance: once
d_gene: TRBD2
v_gene: TRBV29-1
j_gene: TRBJ2-7
len: 13

CDR3nt: TGTGCCAGCAAGACGGGACTTGGCGAGCAGTTCTTC
CDR3aa: CASKTGLGEQFF
abundance: -
d_gene: -
v_gene: TRBV27
j_gene: TRBJ2-1
len: 12

CDR3nt: TGTGCCAGCAGTGTGAGGGCCCGTGAGAACACTGAAGCTTTCTTT
CDR3aa: CASSVRARENTEAFF
abundance: -
d_gene: -
v_gene: TRBV6-1
j_gene: TRBJ1-1
len: 15